The T cell receptor beta chain under discussion was sequenced for a study of blood T cells in healthy people across ages. With 6 bases clipped from V and 0 bases from J, the junction kept 2 bases outside the gene matches. Germline CDR1 and CDR2: DFQATT and SNEGSKA (reference sequence). This CDR3 region has 13 residues. This clonotype has more than one count but fewer than ten. Its antigen remains unidentified. Alongside a J-beta primer mix, a sample-barcoded 5' primer served in a second PCR lasting roughly 6 to 11 cycles. At least 3 million CDR3-containing paired-end reads were obtained per sample. TCRdb re-derived calls from the 5' RACE reads in MiXCR, one entry per CDR3 protein. Among around 1,800,000 distinct CDR3 sequences listed, about 39% were seen once. Overall study findings and caveats: Higher diversity and more naive CD4+ cells were features of long-lived donors, compared to aged donors. Estimated diversity across one million T cells was deemed an underestimate.

The source material was blood. This TCR was recovered from a human donor in good health. The rearrangement uses TRBV20-1 and TRBJ2-4, with TRBD1 matching 7 bases. The CDR3: CSATGLAKNIQYF. CDR3 sequence (DNA): TGCAGTGCGACAGGGCTAGCCAAAAACATTCAGTACTTC.